Sequencing of this T cell receptor (beta chain) was carried out in a study of beta chain features in type 1 diabetes. Study-wide points: Moderate but significant shortening of TCRB CDR3s was recorded in all four CD4+ subsets from Type 1 diabetes patients. Since sequencing was performed on cDNA, cells with high TCR expression could be over-represented.

Germline loops: CDR1 SNHLY, CDR2 FYNNEI. Trimming at V came to 1 base and at J to 2 bases, leaving 5 bases not matched to a gene. CDR3 length: 16 amino acids. cDNA synthesis used the whole RNA isolate, giving expressed TCRB sequences. Sequenced by immunoSEQ multiplex PCR; TCRdb stores in-frame clones only, minus some. Among around 150,000 clones listed, just over 8% were seen once. A remark on this clone: The antigen remains undetermined.

The sequenced sample was central memory CD4+ T cells from blood. This TCR was sampled from a woman between 18 and 30 years old with type 1 diabetes. The rearrangement uses TRBV2 and TRBJ2-1; TRBD1 matches at 7 bases. CDR3 region: CASSEVHRGAYNEQFF. CDR3 coding DNA: TGTGCCAGCAGTGAAGTCCACAGGGGAGCCTACAATGAGCAGTTCTTC.